The 14 T cell receptor beta chains listed next were all sequenced from one sample in a study of CD8 T cells in ankylosing spondylitis. Study observations and caveats: A motif of eight or nine highly homologous TCR beta variants was seen as apparently characteristic of ankylosing spondylitis blood.

TCRdb passed the 5' RACE reads through MiXCR, listing each CDR3 protein once. The profile covers approximately 500,000 distinct CDR3 sequences, with 9.5% to 15% appearing a single time and under 7.5% taken by the ten largest. Their cognate antigens are unknown. Source material: blood, either unsorted or a sorted T cell fraction (not recorded which). These receptors were collected from a male donor with ankylosing spondylitis.

V and J are TRBV10-3 and TRBJ2-2; TRBD1 aligns across 8 bases. V shed 6 bases and J 7 bases; nucleotides not matched to a gene: 10. The CDR3 sequence is 15 residues long. Germline-derived CDR1 and CDR2 are ENHRY and SYGVKD. The CDR3 region is CAISPLDRAGGELFF. The CDR3 bases are TGTGCCATCAGCCCACTGGACAGGGCGGGCGGGGAGCTGTTTTTT.

This clonotype was seen repeatedly, ten times or more. V is TRBV5-1 and J is TRBJ2-1; 8 bases are a match to TRBD2. The CDR3 has 14 residues. From germline, CDR1 is SGHRS and CDR2 YFSETQ. Trimming took 2 bases from V and 6 from J; bases not matched to a gene: 4. CDR3 loop: CASSFAAGVNEQFF. The CDR3 nucleotides are TGCGCCAGCAGCTTCGCAGCGGGAGTCAATGAGCAGTTCTTC.

There are a few counts of this clonotype. The genes are TRBV29-1 and TRBJ1-2; 7 bases align to TRBD1. Germline V lookup: CDR1 SQVTM, CDR2 ANQGSEA. Trimming removed 1 base from V and 7 bases from J; junction bases left unmatched: 12. The CDR3 runs to 15 residues. Written as DNA, the CDR3 is TGCAGCGTTGAAGTTCGAGGGGGCGGCCTCAGTGGCTACACCTTC. Its protein is CSVEVRGGGLSGYTF. Supplemented by reference TRBV29-1 and TRBJ1-2, the full variable domain reads SAVISQKPSRDICQRGTSLTIQCQVDSQVTMMFWYRQQPGQSLTLIATANQGSEATYESGFVIDKFPISRPNLTFSTLTVSNMSPEDSSIYLCSVEVRGGGLSGYTFGSGTRLTVV.

This clonotype was counted ten times or more. The rearrangement links TRBV7-2 to TRBJ1-5; D is unresolved. The ends were cut back, 1 base at V and 3 bases at J, with 10 bases in the middle. This CDR3 is built from 15 residues. The V gene's germline CDR1 is SGHTA and CDR2 FQGNSA. This chain's CDR3 is CASSLVAQNNQPQHF. The CDR3 DNA follows: TGTGCCAGCAGCTTAGTCGCACAGAACAATCAGCCCCAGCATTTT.

This clonotype occurred a few times. The chain couples TRBV2 to TRBJ2-1, with TRBD2 as a possible D gene (6 bases). The V gene's germline CDR1 is SNHLY and CDR2 FYNNEI. Trimming took 7 bases from V and 5 from J, leaving 12 bases between them. This CDR3 has 13 amino acids. CDR3 sequence reads: CASNAGLDNEQFF. DNA for the CDR3: TGTGCCAGCAATGCGGGACTGGACAATGAGCAGTTCTTC.

The table lists this clonotype with a few counts. This chain connects TRBV2 to TRBJ1-1, with D maybe TRBD1 (5 bases). V lost 9 bases and J lost 3, with 20 bases in between. From germline, CDR1 is SNHLY and CDR2 FYNNEI. The CDR3 totals 15 residues. The CDR3 spells CAREEQDRGDTEAFF. The DNA of the CDR3 is TGTGCCAGAGAAGAGCAGGACCGGGGGGACACTGAAGCTTTCTTT.

This clonotype has at least ten counts. This chain connects TRBV7-8 to TRBJ2-5; 7 bases align to TRBD2. The CDR3 is made up of 15 amino acids. Germline loops: CDR1 SGHVS, CDR2 FQNEAQ. V lost 5 bases and J lost 4; bases outside the gene matches: 10. CDR3 sequence: CASSENGLVGETQYF. CDR3 sequence (DNA): TGTGCCAGCAGCGAGAACGGACTAGTTGGAGAGACCCAGTACTTC.

The rearrangement uses TRBV11-2 and TRBJ2-1; 7 nucleotides align to TRBD1. Germline CDR1 reads SGHAT; CDR2 reads FQNNGV. CDR3 length: 14 amino acids. V lost 4 bases to trimming and J lost 5 bases; unmatched junction nucleotides: 5. CDR3 DNA: TGTGCCAGCAGCTCAGGACAGGCCCACAATGAGCAGTTCTTC. Amino acid sequence: CASSSGQAHNEQFF.

This clonotype was picked up a small number of times. CDR3 sequence: CSATGLAGVTNEQFF. Written as DNA, the CDR3 is TGCAGTGCTACGGGACTAGCGGGAGTGACAAATGAGCAGTTCTTC. V usage is TRBV20-1 and J usage is TRBJ2-1, with TRBD2 identical over 14 bases. Looked up from germline, CDR1 is DFQATT and CDR2 is SNEGSKA (reference sequence). The CDR3 runs 15 residues. The V segment lost 4 bases and the J segment 7 bases; nucleotides outside the gene matches: 6.

This sequence joins TRBV7-2 and TRBJ1-4, with a possible D match to TRBD1 (5 bases). Looked up from germline, CDR1 is SGHTA and CDR2 is FQGNSA. The CDR3 length is 14 residues. V lost 4 bases, J lost 6 bases, and 12 bases lay in between. Written as DNA, the CDR3 is TGTGCCAGCAGCTCCAAGGGAGGGGATGAAAAACTGTTTTTT. Translation gives CASSSKGGDEKLFF.

This clonotype showed up many times. This sequence joins TRBV12-3 or TRBV12-4 and TRBJ1-1; D possibly corresponds to TRBD1 (6 bases). This CDR3 has 16 residues. The V end was cut by 5 bases, the J end by 3 bases, with 19 bases between. The CDR3 loop is CASSLLRGAGYTEAFF. The CDR3 DNA is TGTGCCAGCAGTCTTCTTCGGGGGGCAGGCTACACTGAAGCTTTCTTT.

This sequence joins TRBV24-1 and TRBJ2-1; 7 bases align to TRBD2. Trimming cost V 2 bases and J 11 bases; bases outside gene matches: 11. Germline CDR1 reads KGHDR; CDR2 reads SFDVKD. CDR3 length: 15 amino acids. CDR3 loop: CATSDYPRGVTQQFF. The CDR3 DNA follows: TGTGCCACCAGTGATTACCCACGGGGGGTGACGCAGCAGTTCTTC.

CDR3 sequence reads: CASSLAPGPWGSYNSPLHF. Written as DNA, the CDR3 is TGTGCCAGCAGTTTAGCGCCGGGACCTTGGGGCTCCTATAATTCACCCCTCCACTTT. The chain uses TRBV12-3 or TRBV12-4 and TRBJ1-6, with TRBD1 as a possible D gene (5 bases). Trimming took 0 bases from V and 0 from J, leaving 15 bases between them. This CDR3 comprises 19 residues.

This clonotype was counted only a few times. The genes are TRBV3-1 and TRBJ2-1, with 13 bases lining up with TRBD2. V was clipped by 0 bases and J by 13 bases; unmatched bases: 6. Germline V gene data show CDR1 as LGHDT and CDR2 as YNNKEL (reference sequence). The CDR3 runs 15 residues. The CDR3 region is CASSQELGLAGSQFF. CDR3 in DNA: TGTGCCAGCAGCCAAGAGCTGGGACTAGCGGGGTCCCAGTTCTTC.